The TCR beta chain under discussion was sequenced for a study of Graves' ophthalmopathy and Graves' hyperthyroidism. Germline loops: CDR1 MNHEY, CDR2 SMNVEV (reference sequence). The CDR3 length is 16 residues. Trimming left V 0 bases short and J 4 bases short, with 15 bases between. CDR3 regions of TCR beta were amplified from RNA transcripts. The library came from an HTBI-primed first-round RT-PCR and a second-round multiplex PCR. In TCRdb, the multiplex PCR reads were re-called with MiXCR into one record per CDR3 protein. The repertoire holds some 390,000 distinct CDR3 sequences, with 15% to 20% as singletons. This clonotype was seen at least ten times.

The TCR comes from a woman aged 18-29 years with Graves' ophthalmopathy. The gene calls are TRBV27 and TRBJ1-2; possibly TRBD1 for D (5 bases). The specimen sequenced was peripheral blood. The CDR3 DNA reads as TGTGCCAGCAGTTTATCGGTGGCAGGGAAAGTCTATGGCTACACCTTC. Protein product: CASSLSVAGKVYGYTF.